This T cell receptor beta chain comes out of a study of prognosis after radiotherapy for stage I lung cancer. Amplicons of TCR beta CDR3 were generated from genomic DNA by two-round multiplex PCR. Amplification in first-round PCR relied on primers specific to each TRBV and TRBJ gene. PCR proceeded to a second round, and that round used universal primers. Using its own MiXCR run on the multiplex PCR reads, TCRdb lists one record per CDR3 protein. In the table there are fewer than 35,000 distinct CDR3 sequences, around 31% of which are singletons. V shed 0 bases and J shed 2 bases, with 8 bases lying between them. The CDR3 is 14 residues long. The germline V gene encodes CDR1 GTSNPN and CDR2 SVGIG (reference sequence).

The chain recombines TRBV30 with TRBJ1-5; D gene ambiguous. Source: PBMCs, taken before or after stereotactic body radiation therapy (not recorded which). This sequence was found in a donor aged 50 or older with non-small cell lung cancer. This chain's CDR3 is CAWSVLRGNQPQHF. The CDR3 nucleotides are TGTGCCTGGAGTGTACTGAGGGGCAATCAGCCCCAGCATTTT. The full variable domain, its missing parts supplied by reference TRBV30 and TRBJ1-5, is SQTIHQWPATLVQPVGSPLSLECTVEGTSNPNLYWYRQAAGRGLQLLFYSVGIGQISSEVPQNLSASRPQDRQFILSSKKLLLSDSGFYLCAWSVLRGNQPQHFGDGTRLSIL.